The 11 T cell receptor beta chains below were found in one sample sequenced in a study of blood T cell repertoires in COVID-19. This table comes from immunoSEQ multiplex PCR, and its TCRdb copy is limited to in-frame clones, with some not included. The sample contains under 450,000 clones, approximately 86% of which appear only once. The sample taken for sequencing was peripheral blood. The receptors come from a woman between 55 and 75 years old with COVID-19, enrolled during active disease.

J is TRBJ2-2 and V is TRBV12-5; 13 nucleotides line up with TRBD2. Losses at the gene ends were 2 bases for V and 1 base for J; bases not matched to a gene: 4. Per germline, CDR1 LGHNT and CDR2 FRNRAP. The CDR3 length is 18 residues. This CDR3 reads CASGLSGLAGENTGELFF. CDR3 coding DNA: TGTGCTAGTGGTTTGTCAGGACTAGCGGGGGAGAACACCGGGGAGCTGTTTTTT.

V is TRBV18 and J is TRBJ2-5; 10 bases match TRBD1. Germline CDR1 reads KGHSH; CDR2 reads LQKENI. J lost 6 bases, V lost 0 bases, and 4 bases had no gene match. This CDR3 has 15 amino acids. CDR3 amino acids: CASSPPGQGRKTQYF. CDR3 nucleotide sequence: TGTGCCAGCTCACCACCGGGACAGGGGAGAAAGACCCAGTACTTC.

The J gene is TRBJ1-1, the V gene TRBV5-1; D gene uncertain. Trimming removed 3 bases at V and 5 bases at J, with 14 bases between. Germline V gene data show CDR1 as SGHRS and CDR2 as YFSETQ. The CDR3 spans 14 residues. The CDR3: CASSWSAVSTEAFF. The DNA for the CDR3 is TGCGCCAGCAGCTGGTCCGCGGTGTCGACTGAAGCTTTCTTT.

The sample holds one count of this clone. The chain joins TRBV14 to TRBJ2-1; 7 bases align to TRBD1. The V segment lost 1 base and the J segment 12 bases; nucleotides outside the gene matches: 9. This CDR3 is 14 amino acids long. CDR1 and CDR2 from the germline V gene are SGHDN and FVKESK. CDR3 protein: CASSQGTGPLGQFF. The CDR3 DNA follows: TGTGCCAGCAGCCAAGGGACAGGCCCCCTTGGGCAGTTCTTC.

In this sample, this clone turned up once. The CDR3 coding sequence is TGTGCCAGCAGTGAAGGCGGGGGCTACACAGATACGCAGTATTTT. Its translation: CASSEGGGYTDTQYF. The J gene is TRBJ2-3, the V gene TRBV2; possible D gene TRBD2, 7 bases. V was clipped by 1 base and J by 2 bases, with 10 bases between them. The CDR3 length is 15 residues. The germline gives CDR1 SNHLY, CDR2 FYNNEI.

CDR3 amino acids: CASRSLGTDTQYF. CDR3 DNA sequence: TGTGCCAGCAGATCTCTTGGCACAGATACGCAGTATTTT. The genes are TRBV12-3 or TRBV12-4 and TRBJ2-3; D is ambiguous. Trimming took 6 bases from V and 1 from J, leaving 8 bases between them. The CDR3 has 13 amino acids.

The chain combines TRBV11-2 with TRBJ1-2; tentative D call: TRBD1 (6 bases). Deletions cut 5 bases from V and 4 bases from J, with 14 bases between. The CDR3 is 14 amino acids. Germline CDR1 reads SGHAT; CDR2 reads FQNNGV. This CDR3 is CASSQTEGGYGYTF. DNA for the CDR3: TGTGCCAGCAGCCAAACCGAAGGGGGCTATGGCTACACCTTC.

The chain links TRBV10-2 to TRBJ1-5; 9 bases match TRBD1. Germline V gene sequence: CDR1 WSHSY, CDR2 SAAADI. The CDR3 extends over 13 amino acids. Trimming at V came to 8 bases and at J to 7 bases, leaving 6 bases not matched to a gene. The CDR3 protein is CASGGQGHQPQHF. CDR3 bases: TGCGCCAGCGGAGGACAGGGGCACCAGCCCCAGCATTTT.

This rearrangement joins TRBV29-1 to TRBJ2-3; the D gene is possibly TRBD1 (5 bases). V was shortened by 1 base and J by 2 bases, with 13 bases between the two germline ends. CDR1 and CDR2 from the germline V gene are SQVTM and ANQGSEA. This CDR3 contains 15 residues. CDR3 region: CSVEVRALNTDTQYF. CDR3 sequence (DNA): TGCAGCGTTGAAGTCAGGGCCCTTAACACAGATACGCAGTATTTT.

The V and J genes are TRBV10-3 and TRBJ2-7; 9 bases are a match to TRBD1. The CDR3 has 14 residues. Germline-derived CDR1 and CDR2 are ENHRY and SYGVKD. The V segment lost 8 bases and the J segment 0 bases; nucleotides outside the gene matches: 5. Written as DNA, the CDR3 is TGTGCCATCCGTCAGGGACAGGGCTCCTACGAGCAGTACTTC. Protein: CAIRQGQGSYEQYF.

The J gene is TRBJ1-2, the V gene TRBV25-1; 7 positions agree with TRBD1. With V trimmed by 2 bases and J by 6 bases, 3 bases remained unmatched. CDR1 and CDR2 (germline): MGHDK, SYGVNS. The CDR3 is 13 residues long. The CDR3 loop reads CASSEITGDGYTF. The CDR3 DNA sequence: TGTGCCAGCAGTGAAATAACAGGGGATGGCTACACCTTC.